One and the same sample provided the 31 T cell receptor beta chains below, sequenced in a study of CD4 T cells in relation to SARS-CoV-2 and coronaviruses. TCRdb's copy holds only in-frame clones and misses some; the assay was immunoSEQ multiplex PCR. The repertoire holds about 59,000 clones, 75% to 90% seen once, with more than 1.1% in the top ten. Before the COVID-19 pandemic, during about 2010-2018, CD4+ T cells were taken from unexposed donors. Sequenced material: memory CD4+ T cells from PBMCs. The origin of the receptors is a human donor in good health.

The chain couples TRBV28 to TRBJ1-1; 9 bases fit TRBD1. V gave up 11 bases and J gave up 2 bases; unmatched junction bases: 6. There are 13 residues in the CDR3. Germline assignment: CDR1 MDHEN and CDR2 SYDVKM. CDR3: CAGQGRANTEAFF. The DNA of the CDR3 is TGTGCCGGACAGGGGAGGGCCAACACTGAAGCTTTCTTT.

The chain couples TRBV28 to TRBJ1-5; D unresolved. Deletions cut 6 bases from V and 10 bases from J, with 16 bases between. This CDR3 has 13 residues. The germline V gene encodes CDR1 MDHEN and CDR2 SYDVKM. CDR3 protein: CASSRTPVEPQHF. For the CDR3, the DNA is TGTGCCAGCAGCAGGACCCCTGTGGAACCCCAGCATTTT. Full variable domain (remainder filled in from reference TRBV28 and TRBJ1-5): DVKVTQSSRYLVKRTGEKVFLECVQDMDHENMFWYRQDPGLGLRLIYFSYDVKMKEKGDIPEGYSVSREKKERFSLILESASTNQTSMYLCASSRTPVEPQHFGDGTRLSIL.

This rearrangement joins TRBV6-5 to TRBJ1-2; a possible D gene is TRBD1 (6 bases). V lost 8 bases to trimming and J lost 8 bases, with 12 bases between them. CDR3 length: 11 residues. From germline, CDR1 is MNHEY and CDR2 SVGAGI. Here the CDR3 DNA reads TGTGCCAGCGGGCAGGGGTGGGGCTACACCTTC. Protein: CASGQGWGYTF.

The J gene is TRBJ1-1, the V gene TRBV28; a weak D match, TRBD1 (6 bases). Per germline, CDR1 MDHEN and CDR2 SYDVKM. Trimming stripped 3 bases from V and 5 bases from J, with 19 bases between. The CDR3 spans 16 residues. DNA for the CDR3: TGTGCCAGCAGTTTGTATGAGGGGGGGCGAAAAACTGAAGCTTTCTTT. Translating gives CASSLYEGGRKTEAFF.

The chain has TRBV24-1 and TRBJ2-1, with 9 bases that match TRBD2. CDR3 length equals 17 residues. CDR1 and CDR2 (germline): KGHDR, SFDVKD. J gave up 5 bases and V 0 bases, and 7 bases lay outside the gene matches. The CDR3 nucleotides are TGTGCCACCAGTGATTTGAGACTAGCGGAGGGACACAATGAGCAGTTCTTC. This codes for CATSDLRLAEGHNEQFF.

This clone occurred once. V gene TRBV5-1 combines with J gene TRBJ1-1; no reliable D call. V dropped 0 bases and J dropped 0 bases, with 9 bases sitting between them. Germline V gene data show CDR1 as SGHRS and CDR2 as YFSETQ. The CDR3 covers 15 residues. The CDR3 loop is CASSLDPGVNTEAFF. The CDR3 DNA follows: TGCGCCAGCAGCTTGGATCCGGGAGTGAACACTGAAGCTTTCTTT.

The chain recombines TRBV19 with TRBJ2-7; no firm D call. V was cut by 4 bases and J by 0 bases, with 13 bases left in between. The germline V gene has CDR1 LNHDA and CDR2 SQIVND (reference sequence). The CDR3 contains 15 residues. The CDR3 loop is CASSNTLQYSYEQYF. In nucleotides, the CDR3 is TGTGCCAGTAGTAACACGTTACAGTACTCCTACGAGCAGTACTTC.

This clone was counted only a few times. This sequence joins TRBV4-1 and TRBJ2-6, with 14 bases lining up with TRBD2. Germline CDR1 and CDR2: MGHRA and YSYEKL. CDR3 length: 20 amino acids. The ends lost 1 base at V and 2 bases at J; junction bases unmatched: 7. The CDR3 region is CASSQVGLAGEKAGANVLTF. The CDR3 coding sequence is TGCGCCAGCAGCCAAGTGGGACTAGCGGGAGAGAAAGCTGGGGCCAACGTCCTGACTTTC.

This chain joins TRBV11-2 and TRBJ1-2; no definite D call. V was clipped by 5 bases and J by 3 bases, with 16 bases between them. The CDR3 consists of 15 residues. The germline V gene encodes CDR1 SGHAT and CDR2 FQNNGV. CDR3 amino acids: CASSPQPTRDYGYTF. The CDR3, as DNA: TGTGCCAGCAGCCCCCAGCCCACGCGGGACTATGGCTACACCTTC.

This rearrangement joins TRBV5-1 to TRBJ2-3, with 7 bases fitting TRBD1. Germline CDR1 and CDR2: SGHRS and YFSETQ. The V gene end was trimmed by 4 bases and the J gene end by 0 bases; junction bases not matched to a gene: 8. The CDR3 spans 16 residues. CDR3 coding DNA: TGCGCCAGCAGCCCGGGTGTGGGACAGAGCACAGATACGCAGTATTTT. Amino acid sequence: CASSPGVGQSTDTQYF.

The rearrangement joins TRBV27 to TRBJ1-5; no definite D call. V was clipped by 7 bases and J by 0 bases, with 13 bases between them. CDR1 and CDR2 (germline): MNHEY, SMNVEV (reference sequence). The CDR3 is 15 amino acids. As DNA, the CDR3 is TGTGCCAGCAAAAAGGAACCCTATAGCAATCAGCCCCAGCATTTT. Its protein is CASKKEPYSNQPQHF.

This clone has just a few counts. The rearrangement uses TRBV30 and TRBJ2-2; no firm D call. Per germline, CDR1 GTSNPN and CDR2 SVGIG (reference sequence). With 3 bases removed from V and 5 bases from J, the gap between germline ends came to 10 bases. CDR3 length: 13 amino acids. CDR3 region: CAWRPLGTGELFF. The CDR3 DNA reads as TGTGCCTGGAGGCCCTTAGGTACCGGGGAGCTGTTTTTT.

The chain has TRBV27 and TRBJ2-7, with 10 bases aligning to TRBD1. V lost 6 bases, J lost 4 bases, and 9 bases stayed unmatched. Germline assignment: CDR1 MNHEY and CDR2 SMNVEV (reference sequence). The CDR3 spans 15 residues. CDR3 protein: CASRWFGTGVYEQYF. CDR3 in DNA: TGTGCCAGCAGATGGTTCGGGACAGGGGTTTACGAGCAGTACTTC.

This chain links TRBV28 with TRBJ2-1; TRBD1 matches at 10 bases. CDR3 size: 17 residues. CDR1 and CDR2 (germline): MDHEN, SYDVKM. V shed 5 bases and J 3 bases; nucleotides not matched to a gene: 10. The CDR3 bases are TGTGCCAGCAGTCCTTCCGGACAGGGGGGATTCTACAATGAGCAGTTCTTC. Translation gives CASSPSGQGGFYNEQFF.

The chain uses TRBV28 and TRBJ1-5; 9 bases align to TRBD1. This CDR3 spans 17 amino acids. V dropped 5 bases and J dropped 6; count of bases not matched to a gene: 14. Germline lookup yields CDR1 MDHEN and CDR2 SYDVKM. CDR3 in amino acids: CASSRPFGTGSIQPQHF. CDR3 in DNA: TGTGCCAGCAGTCGTCCCTTCGGGACAGGGAGTATTCAGCCCCAGCATTTT.

The gene calls are TRBV5-4 and TRBJ2-5, with TRBD1 as a possible D gene (6 bases). Germline V gives CDR1 SGHNT, CDR2 YYREEE (reference sequence). V dropped 1 base and J dropped 8 bases, with 12 bases sitting between them. CDR3 length: 13 residues. The CDR3 DNA is TGTGCCAGCAGCTTGACAGGGTCGGGAACCCAGTACTTC. Translating gives CASSLTGSGTQYF.

Regarding this clone: Additional DNA sequences in this sample encode the identical CDR3. CDR3 in DNA: TGTGCCAGCAGCTCTACTGACAGGGGAAACAATCAGCCCCAGCATTTT. Protein: CASSSTDRGNNQPQHF. This chain connects TRBV28 to TRBJ1-5; 8 nucleotides align to TRBD1. Per germline, CDR1 MDHEN and CDR2 SYDVKM. The trim removed 6 bases at V and 3 bases at J, leaving 10 bases unmatched. The CDR3 totals 16 residues. Supplemented by reference TRBV28 and TRBJ1-5, the full variable domain reads DVKVTQSSRYLVKRTGEKVFLECVQDMDHENMFWYRQDPGLGLRLIYFSYDVKMKEKGDIPEGYSVSREKKERFSLILESASTNQTSMYLCASSSTDRGNNQPQHFGDGTRLSIL.

This clone was seen only a few times. The chain uses TRBV5-1 and TRBJ2-2; TRBD1 is a possible D gene (6 bases). CDR3 length equals 15 residues. Trimming left V 3 bases short and J 1 base short, with 10 bases between. Germline assignment: CDR1 SGHRS and CDR2 YFSETQ. The CDR3 region is CASSSGQRNTGELFF. The CDR3, as DNA: TGCGCCAGCAGCTCAGGACAGCGGAACACCGGGGAGCTGTTTTTT.

This clone was counted only a few times. This chain uses TRBV24-1 with TRBJ1-2; 10 positions match TRBD1. Germline V gene data show CDR1 as KGHDR and CDR2 as SFDVKD. V gave up 0 bases and J gave up 0 bases; unmatched junction bases: 3. The CDR3 sequence is 17 residues long. CDR3: CATSDLGQGEPNYGYTF. DNA of the CDR3: TGTGCCACCAGTGATTTGGGACAGGGGGAACCTAACTATGGCTACACCTTC.

A few counts support this clone. V and J are TRBV28 and TRBJ2-5; 9 nucleotides match TRBD1. This CDR3 spans 15 amino acids. The germline CDR1 and CDR2 sequences are MDHEN and SYDVKM. V trimming: 3 bases; J trimming: 6 bases; junction bases outside the gene matches: 8. The CDR3 DNA is TGTGCCAGCAGTTTCTTCACAGGGGGCATGAAGACCCAGTACTTC. Its protein product is CASSFFTGGMKTQYF.

V and J are TRBV12-5 and TRBJ2-3; TRBD1 is a possible D gene (5 bases). The CDR3 contains 14 residues. V lost 6 bases to trimming and J lost 4 bases, with 14 bases between them. The V gene's germline CDR1 is LGHNT and CDR2 FRNRAP. CDR3 residues: CASGAGNRADTQYF. Written as DNA, the CDR3 is TGTGCTAGTGGAGCAGGGAATAGGGCAGATACGCAGTATTTT.

The chain links TRBV19 to TRBJ1-2; D unresolved. Germline CDR1 LNHDA, CDR2 SQIVND (reference sequence). The CDR3 consists of 14 residues. Deletions cut 1 base from V and 4 bases from J, with 10 bases between. Written as DNA, the CDR3 is TGTGCCAGTAGTATAGGACGGCAGACCTATGGCTACACCTTC. The encoded protein is CASSIGRQTYGYTF.

The chain carries TRBV24-1 and TRBJ2-7; the D is unclear. Germline values: CDR1 KGHDR, CDR2 SFDVKD. The V end was cut by 3 bases, the J end by 3 bases, with 11 bases between. This CDR3 comprises 14 residues. CDR3 bases: TGTGCCACCAGTGATCAAACAGATAACTACGAGCAGTACTTC. This codes for CATSDQTDNYEQYF.

This chain links TRBV12-3 or TRBV12-4 with TRBJ1-2; 7 positions match TRBD1. The J segment lost 8 bases and the V segment lost 5 bases, leaving 5 bases of the junction unmatched. CDR3 length: 12 residues. The CDR3 here is CASSITGVGYTF. The DNA for the CDR3 is TGTGCCAGCAGTATAACAGGGGTAGGCTACACCTTC.

V is TRBV3-1 (or the pseudogene TRBV3-2) and J is TRBJ1-1; 10 bases match TRBD1. The CDR3 runs 15 residues. V shed 3 bases and J 1 base; nucleotides not matched to a gene: 2. Looked up from germline, CDR1 is LGHDT and CDR2 is YNNKEL (reference sequence). The CDR3 DNA is TGTGCCAGCAGCCAGGGGGACAGGGGGAACACTGAAGCTTTCTTT. Translating it yields CASSQGDRGNTEAFF.

The chain combines TRBV27 with TRBJ2-7; D is ambiguous. CDR3 length: 11 residues. The V gene lost 2 bases and the J gene lost 5 bases, with 4 bases spanning the gap. Per germline, CDR1 MNHEY and CDR2 SMNVEV (reference sequence). CDR3 DNA: TGTGCCAGCAGTTTAGGCGACGAGCAGTACTTC. Translating gives CASSLGDEQYF.

The chain has TRBV16 and TRBJ1-2, with TRBD1 matching over 7 bases. The CDR3 spans 17 residues. V was clipped by 4 bases and J by 1 base; unmatched bases: 12. Germline CDR1 is KGHSY and CDR2 is FQNENV. In DNA form, the CDR3 reads TGTGCCAGCAGCCCAACGAGCAGGGGGAAGGATAACTATGGCTACACCTTC. Amino acid sequence: CASSPTSRGKDNYGYTF. The entire variable domain, with the rest obtained from reference TRBV16 and TRBJ1-2, is as follows: GEEVAQTPKHLVRGEGQKAKLYCAPIKGHSYVFWYQQVLKNEFKFLISFQNENVFDETGMPKERFSAKCLPNSPCSLEIQATKLEDSAVYFCASSPTSRGKDNYGYTFGSGTRLTVV.

The chain links TRBV11-2 to TRBJ2-1, with TRBD1 matching 9 bases. Germline assignment: CDR1 SGHAT and CDR2 FQNNGV. The J segment lost 5 bases and the V segment lost 4 bases, leaving 6 bases of the junction unmatched. CDR3 length equals 15 residues. CDR3 DNA: TGTGCCAGCAGCTCGAGGGACAGGGTGCACAATGAGCAGTTCTTC. Encoded protein: CASSSRDRVHNEQFF.

The J gene is TRBJ1-2, the V gene TRBV28, with D uncertain. The CDR3 contains 14 residues. Germline values: CDR1 MDHEN, CDR2 SYDVKM. Trimming took 10 bases from V and 0 from J, leaving 15 bases between them. The CDR3 DNA reads TGTGCCACCGTCAGACCCCCCGCTAACTATGGCTACACCTTC. As protein: CATVRPPANYGYTF.

The gene calls are TRBV21-1 and TRBJ1-1; the table's D call TRBD1 went unverified against the DNA. TRBV21-1 is an annotated pseudogene. The CDR3 loop spans 15 amino acids. CDR3 region: CASSTPGHQNTEAFF. Written as DNA, the CDR3 is TGTGCCAGCAGCACTCCGGGACACCAGAACACTGAAGCTTTCTTT.

The chain couples TRBV24-1 to TRBJ1-5, with 8 bases lining up with TRBD1. J was trimmed by 5 bases and V by 4 bases; bases with no gene match: 6. The CDR3 has 15 residues. Germline V gene lookup returns CDR1 KGHDR and CDR2 SFDVKD. The CDR3, as DNA: TGTGCCACCAGTGACCCCGGGACAGGAGATCAGCCCCAGCATTTT. This translates into CATSDPGTGDQPQHF.